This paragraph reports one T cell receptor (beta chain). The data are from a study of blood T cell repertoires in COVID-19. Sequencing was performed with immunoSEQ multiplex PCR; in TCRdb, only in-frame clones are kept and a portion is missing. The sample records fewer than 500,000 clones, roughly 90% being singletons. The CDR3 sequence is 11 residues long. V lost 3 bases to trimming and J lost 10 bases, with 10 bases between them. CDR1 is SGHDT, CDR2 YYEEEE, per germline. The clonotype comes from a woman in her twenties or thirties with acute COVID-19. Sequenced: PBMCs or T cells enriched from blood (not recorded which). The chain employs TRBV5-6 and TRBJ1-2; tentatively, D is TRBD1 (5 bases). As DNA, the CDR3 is TGTGCCAGCAGCTCGGGGGGAGACTACACCTTC. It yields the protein CASSSGGDYTF.